This is a list of T cell receptor beta chains from one sample in a study of cytomegalovirus exposure and HLA in healthy donors. The method was immunoSEQ multiplex PCR; TCRdb's version includes in-frame clones alone and lacks a portion of them. There are approximately 120,000 clones in the sample; 85% to 90% occur only once, and roughly 2% lies in the top ten. The sample taken for sequencing was PBMCs. These TCRs come from a woman between 18 and 29 years old in good health and CMV-seronegative. Each CDR3 is given with its conserved first and last residue. A D gene is named only where the DNA matches it firmly. Clone size appears in some rows only: once, few, many, or a class for an expanded clone.

few	TRBD2	TRBV5-4	TRBJ2-3	TGTGCCACCTACCGATTAGCGGGAGTTCTGACAGATACGCAGTATTTT	CATYRLAGVLTDTQYF
once	NA	TRBV6-6	TRBJ2-1	TGTGCCAGCAGTTACGGGAGCGGCAATGAGCAGTTCTTC	CASSYGSGNEQFF
NA	TRBD1	TRBV9	TRBJ1-1	TGTGCCAGCAGCCGGGACAGCGAAAGAGAGGGTGAAGCTTTCTTT	CASSRDSEREGEAFF
NA	NA	TRBV6-9	TRBJ2-4	TGTGCCAGCAGTTTCCCGGGATGGGGAGCCAAAAACATTCAGTACTTC	CASSFPGWGAKNIQYF
once	NA	TRBV2	TRBJ1-4	TGTGCCAGCGGGCAGGGAAATGAAAAACTGTTTTTT	CASGQGNEKLFF
NA	TRBD1	TRBV5-1	TRBJ2-7	TGCGCCAGCAGCTTGGACCTAGGGGGCCGCGAGCAGTACTTC	CASSLDLGGREQYF
NA	NA	TRBV30	TRBJ2-6	TGTGCCTGGAGTCCGGGAATGGGGGCCAACGTCCTGACTTTC	CAWSPGMGANVLTF
NA	NA	TRBV9	TRBJ2-3	TGTGCCAGCAGCGTAGTAGCATCGGCAGATACGCAGTATTTT	CASSVVASADTQYF
NA	NA	TRBV10-3	TRBJ1-5	TGTGCCATCAGTTCCAAGACAGACCCCAATCAGCCCCAGCATTTT	CAISSKTDPNQPQHF
NA	NA	TRBV25-1	TRBJ1-1	TGTGCCAGCAGTGACCCCCGGGACATGCATATGGCTTTCTTT	CASSDPRDMHMAFF
NA	NA	TRBV28	TRBJ1-4	TGTGCCAGCCTGGGGCACACCGTATCTAATGAAAAACTGTTTTTT	CASLGHTVSNEKLFF
NA	TRBD1	TRBV6-5	TRBJ2-1	TGTGCCAGCAGTGCCGAACAGGGGGCGGAGTTCTTC	CASSAEQGAEFF
NA	TRBD2	TRBV7-8	TRBJ2-7	TGTGCCAGCAGCTTAGGTTTGACTAGCGGGAGGGCCGGCGCCTACGAGCAGTACTTC	CASSLGLTSGRAGAYEQYF
NA	NA	TRBV7-9	TRBJ1-2	TGTGCCAGCAGCTTACGTGGACGGGGGTATTATGGCTACACCTTC	CASSLRGRGYYGYTF
few	TRBD2	TRBV11-2	TRBJ2-3	TGTGCCAGCAGCCAGGGACTAGCGGGTGTCCGCACAGATACGCAGTATTTT	CASSQGLAGVRTDTQYF
NA	TRBD2	TRBV29-1	TRBJ2-3	TGCAGCGTACTAGCGGGAAGGGGGGCCACAGATACGCAGTATTTT	CSVLAGRGATDTQYF
NA	TRBD1	TRBV4-1	TRBJ1-5	TGCGCCAGCAGCCAAGCGCGCGACAGGGGGCCAAATCAGCCCCAGCATTTT	CASSQARDRGPNQPQHF
NA	NA	TRBV6-5	TRBJ2-7	TGTGCCAGCAGTTACTCGGAGTTTGGCTCCTACGAGCAGTGCTTC	CASSYSEFGSYEQCF
NA	NA	TRBV6-1	TRBJ2-7	TGTGCCAGCAGTGAACAGGCTCTGTTCGAGCAGTACTTC	CASSEQALFEQYF
NA	NA	TRBV7-3	TRBJ2-2	TGTGCCAGCAGCAGGGGTGGCGGCACCGGGGAGCTGTTTTTT	CASSRGGGTGELFF
NA	TRBD2	TRBV4-3	TRBJ2-2	TGCGCCAGCAGCCAAGGGACTAGCGGGATGGCCGGGGAGCTGTTTTTT	CASSQGTSGMAGELFF
NA	NA	TRBV7-9	TRBJ2-3	TGTGCCAGCAGCTCTCGTGTGTCACGAGAAGGCACAGATACGCAGTATTTT	CASSSRVSREGTDTQYF
NA	NA	TRBV18	TRBJ2-5	TGTGCCAGCTATCATGGAGGGTTGGAAGAGACCCAGTACTTC	CASYHGGLEETQYF
NA	NA	TRBV5-5	TRBJ2-1	TGTGCCAGCAGCTTGGGAACAGGATCCTACAATGAGCAGTTCTTC	CASSLGTGSYNEQFF
NA	TRBD2	TRBV30	TRBJ2-1	TGTGCCTGGAGTCCGCCGACTAGCGGGGGGGCGGATGAGCAGTTCTTC	CAWSPPTSGGADEQFF
NA	NA	TRBV11-2	TRBJ1-1	TGTGCCAGCAGCTTAGGCAGGGGCACTGAAGCTTTCTTT	CASSLGRGTEAFF